A selection of T cell receptor beta chains follows, all from one sample in a study of CD8 T cells in ankylosing spondylitis. From the 5' RACE reads, TCRdb called clonotypes with MiXCR, one entry per CDR3 protein. The sample includes under 400,000 distinct CDR3 sequences, 11% of them seen just once. Sequenced input: blood, either unsorted or a sorted T cell fraction (not recorded which). The source is a female donor with ankylosing spondylitis or in good health (not recorded which). Each CDR3 is given with its conserved first and last residue. D genes are given only for firm matches. Clone size is given for some rows only: seen once, a few or many times, or a class if the clone is expanded.

TRBD2	TRBV11-2	TRBJ2-3	few	CASSLVHLAVRSTDTQYF	TGTGCCAGCAGCTTAGTCCACCTAGCGGTAAGAAGCACAGATACGCAGTATTTT
TRBD1	TRBV12-3/TRBV12-4	TRBJ2-1	few	CASSLLQGTQNEQFF	TGTGCCAGCAGTCTACTACAGGGGACCCAAAATGAGCAGTTCTTC
NA	TRBV20-1	TRBJ1-2	many	CSARDSPLNYGYTF	TGCAGTGCTAGAGACAGTCCCTTGAACTATGGCTACACCTTC
NA	TRBV27	TRBJ1-1	NA	CASSLVQGLLNTEAFF	TGTGCCAGCAGTTTGGTTCAGGGGCTACTGAACACTGAAGCTTTCTTT
NA	TRBV20-1	TRBJ1-2	few	CSARDPDLNGYTF	TGCAGTGCTAGAGACCCGGATTTAAATGGCTACACCTTC
TRBD2	TRBV5-1	TRBJ2-1	many	CASSSSLTSGRANEQFF	TGCGCCAGCAGCTCCTCTTTGACTAGCGGGAGGGCCAATGAGCAGTTCTTC
TRBD1	TRBV20-1	TRBJ1-2	many	CSAWDRENYGYTF	TGCAGTGCCTGGGACAGGGAGAACTATGGCTACACCTTC
NA	TRBV2	TRBJ2-2	NA	CASTERRNTGELFF	TGTGCCAGCACTGAAAGGCGGAACACCGGGGAGCTGTTTTTT
NA	TRBV5-5	TRBJ1-1	NA	CASSLGASGTEAFF	TGTGCCAGCAGCTTGGGCGCCAGTGGCACTGAAGCTTTCTTT
TRBD1	TRBV7-2	TRBJ2-3	few	CASSLWTGADTQYF	TGTGCCAGCAGCTTGTGGACAGGGGCAGATACGCAGTATTTT
TRBD2	TRBV5-1	TRBJ2-1	few	CASSSLAGGAKRSSYNEQFF	TGCGCCAGCAGCTCCTTAGCGGGGGGCGCCAAGAGAAGCTCCTACAATGAGCAGTTCTTC
NA	TRBV7-2	TRBJ2-3	NA	CASSVFLDTQYF	TGTGCCAGCAGCGTATTTTTAGATACGCAGTATTTT
NA	TRBV5-5	TRBJ1-5	few	CASSLVGMSNQPQHF	TGTGCCAGCAGCTTGGTGGGGATGAGCAATCAGCCCCAGCATTTT